The entry below gives a single T cell receptor beta chain sequence along with its context. What it recognizes is unknown. This specimen comes from a study of T cells and Merkel cell carcinoma outcomes. The study, taken as a whole, reports: Reportedly, T-cell repertoire with density predicts Merkel cell carcinoma outcomes.

Clones were read by immunoSEQ multiplex PCR, and TCRdb kept only the in-frame ones, dropping some. The table includes around 2,200 clones, 85% to 90% detected once. This receptor was obtained from a human donor with Merkel cell carcinoma. Material for sequencing was tumor tissue from Merkel cell carcinoma.

DNA of the CDR3: TGTGCCAGCAGCCGGACCGTGAACACTGAAGCTTTCTTT. This translates into CASSRTVNTEAFF. V and J are TRBV7-2 and TRBJ1-1, with D unclear. Trimming removed 5 bases at V and 0 bases at J, with 7 bases between. This CDR3 has 13 amino acids. In germline, CDR1 is SGHTA, CDR2 FQGNSA.